This passage covers 26 T cell receptor beta chains from one sample sequenced in a study of blood T cell repertoires in COVID-19. The assay was immunoSEQ multiplex PCR, and TCRdb's table has in-frame clones only and misses some. The sample lists about 250,000 clones, around 88% occurring once. Sequencing used peripheral blood. These receptor sequences come from a woman aged 80 or over with COVID-19, enrolled during active disease.

This chain connects TRBV19 to TRBJ2-5, with a possible D match to TRBD2 (6 bases). CDR1 is LNHDA, CDR2 SQIVND, per germline (reference sequence). The length of the CDR3 is 14 residues. Trimming took off 11 bases at V and 5 bases at J, with 21 bases between the two ends. This CDR3 is CASNSRRGGETQYF. The CDR3, as DNA: TGTGCCTCAAATTCGCGGCGGGGCGGGGAGACCCAGTACTTC.

The rearrangement joins TRBV5-5 to TRBJ2-5; 10 nucleotides match TRBD1. The CDR3 loop spans 16 amino acids. V lost 4 bases, J lost 4 bases, and 10 bases stayed unmatched. Looked up from germline, CDR1 is SGHKS and CDR2 is YYEKEE (reference sequence). CDR3 coding DNA: TGTGCCAGCAGCCTCGGGACAGGGGTTCGGGGAGAGACCCAGTACTTC. It yields the protein CASSLGTGVRGETQYF.

CDR3 amino acids: CASSRSSPGANVLTF. The CDR3 nucleotides read TGTGCCAGCAGCCGGAGTAGTCCTGGGGCCAACGTCCTGACTTTC. V and J are TRBV6-5 and TRBJ2-6; D not certain. There are 15 residues in the CDR3. Germline V gene sequence: CDR1 MNHEY, CDR2 SVGAGI. Trimming removed 6 bases at V and 2 bases at J, with 11 bases between.

The V and J genes are TRBV7-2 and TRBJ1-3; weak D call: TRBD1 (5 bases). The CDR3 runs 13 residues. Per the germline V gene, CDR1 is SGHTA and CDR2 is FQGNSA. Trimming removed 9 bases at V and 1 base at J, with 10 bases between. CDR3 sequence reads: CARGGRSGNTIYF. The CDR3, as DNA: TGTGCCAGGGGGGGGAGGTCTGGAAACACCATATATTTT.

A single count supports this clone. The J gene is TRBJ2-1, the V gene TRBV10-1; 10 bases agree with TRBD1. After removal of 0 bases from V and 12 bases from J, the junction contained 5 bases not matched to a gene. The CDR3 has 14 residues. Germline loops: CDR1 WNHNN, CDR2 SYGVQD (reference sequence). CDR3 in amino acids: CASSESDRGLGQFF. The CDR3 coding sequence is TGCGCCAGCAGTGAGTCTGACAGGGGGCTGGGGCAGTTCTTC.

V usage is TRBV19 and J usage is TRBJ1-1, with D perhaps TRBD1 (6 bases). Germline CDR1 reads LNHDA; CDR2 reads SQIVND (reference sequence). With 6 bases removed from V and 3 bases from J, the gap between germline ends came to 14 bases. CDR3 length equals 14 residues. For the CDR3, the DNA is TGTGCCAGTAGGAGGGGGAGTTGGGACACTGAAGCTTTCTTT. It specifies CASRRGSWDTEAFF.

The V gene is TRBV19, the J gene TRBJ1-6, with 7 positions matching TRBD1. Trimming at V came to 5 bases and at J to 7 bases, leaving 8 bases not matched to a gene. Looked up from germline, CDR1 is LNHDA and CDR2 is SQIVND (reference sequence). The CDR3 extends over 15 amino acids. DNA for the CDR3: TGTGCCAGTAGTCCCGTTGGAGGGGGCAATTCACCCCTCCACTTT. Translation gives CASSPVGGGNSPLHF.

This rearrangement joins TRBV7-2 to TRBJ1-2; 8 bases map to TRBD1. Germline V gene sequence: CDR1 SGHTA, CDR2 FQGNSA. V dropped 1 base and J dropped 7; count of bases not matched to a gene: 5. The CDR3 contains 14 residues. The DNA of the CDR3 is TGTGCCAGCAGCTTAGATCCAGGGGGCTTTGGCTACACCTTC. Translation gives CASSLDPGGFGYTF. Full variable domain (outside the CDR3, taken from reference TRBV7-2 and TRBJ1-2): GAGVSQSPSNKVTEKGKDVELRCDPISGHTALYWYRQSLGQGLEFLIYFQGNSAPDKSGLPSDRFSAERTGGSVSTLTIQRTQQEDSAVYLCASSLDPGGFGYTFGSGTRLTVV.

The rearrangement joins TRBV6-2 or TRBV6-3 to TRBJ2-3; D is possibly TRBD1 (5 bases). Trimming shortened V by 0 bases and J by 2 bases, and 9 bases separated the two germline ends. CDR1 and CDR2 from the germline V gene are MNHEY and SVGEGT. The CDR3 is 15 residues long. The CDR3 nucleotides are TGTGCCAGCAGTTACTCGACAGATACCACAGATACGCAGTATTTT. It is translated as CASSYSTDTTDTQYF.

The V call is TRBV28, the J call TRBJ1-5; D uncertain. Looked up from germline, CDR1 is MDHEN and CDR2 is SYDVKM. The CDR3 runs 15 residues. V shed 2 bases and J shed 4 bases, with 12 bases lying between them. The CDR3 protein is CASSLGHRNNQPQHF. CDR3 sequence (DNA): TGTGCCAGCAGTTTAGGGCACAGAAATAATCAGCCCCAGCATTTT.

The chain has TRBV5-4 and TRBJ1-4; 7 bases match TRBD1. The germline V gene has CDR1 SGHNT and CDR2 YYREEE (reference sequence). The CDR3 has 15 residues. With 4 bases clipped from V and 7 bases from J, the junction kept 10 bases outside the gene matches. This CDR3 reads CASSLETGYGEKLFF. The CDR3 region has the DNA TGTGCCAGCAGCCTAGAGACAGGGTATGGTGAAAAACTGTTTTTT.

The chain carries TRBV11-2 and TRBJ1-4, with D possibly being TRBD1 (5 bases). Germline CDR1 SGHAT, CDR2 FQNNGV. CDR3 length: 15 amino acids. V was shortened by 5 bases and J by 7 bases, with 17 bases between the two germline ends. DNA for the CDR3: TGTGCCAGCAGCCGCGGGGGTACTAAGGGTGAAAAACTGTTTTTT. Its protein product is CASSRGGTKGEKLFF.

This chain uses TRBV5-1 with TRBJ1-2; D ambiguous. The CDR3 is made up of 15 amino acids. Trimming left V 0 bases short and J 4 bases short, with 13 bases between. Germline loops: CDR1 SGHRS, CDR2 YFSETQ. For the CDR3, the DNA is TGCGCCAGCAGCTTGGCCGAGGATTCGACCTATGGCTACACCTTC. This gives the protein CASSLAEDSTYGYTF.

The gene calls are TRBV5-1 and TRBJ1-2; D is possibly TRBD1 (5 bases). The CDR3 spans 13 residues. CDR1 and CDR2 from the germline V gene are SGHRS and YFSETQ. V lost 0 bases, J lost 6 bases, and 9 bases lay in between. CDR3 DNA: TGCGCCAGCAGCTTGGTTCAGGGCGATGGCTACACCTTC. Its protein is CASSLVQGDGYTF.

The chain is built from TRBV15 and TRBJ1-2; D is perhaps TRBD1 (5 bases). CDR1 and CDR2 from the germline V gene are LNHNV and YYDKDF (reference sequence). This CDR3 region has 16 residues. Between the trimmed V and J ends, which lost 0 bases and 5 bases, there was a span of 16 bases. CDR3 in DNA: TGTGCCACCAGCAGAGACCTGATACAGGAACGGTATGGCTACACCTTC. Its translation is CATSRDLIQERYGYTF. Drawing the rest from reference TRBV15 and TRBJ1-2, the complete variable domain is DAMVIQNPRYQVTQFGKPVTLSCSQTLNHNVMYWYQQKSSQAPKLLFHYYDKDFNNEADTPDNFQSRRPNTSFCFLDIRSPGLGDTAMYLCATSRDLIQERYGYTFGSGTRLTVV.

The table lists this clone with a few counts. This chain joins TRBV7-2 and TRBJ1-3, with D unresolved. The CDR3 extends over 15 amino acids. V gave up 1 base and J gave up 0 bases, with 7 bases separating them. The germline V gene has CDR1 SGHTA and CDR2 FQGNSA. CDR3 sequence: CASSLETGSGNTIYF. As DNA, the CDR3 is TGTGCCAGCAGCTTAGAAACTGGCTCTGGAAACACCATATATTTT.

This chain links TRBV6-5 with TRBJ1-4; D is unresolved. The CDR3 is 14 residues long. The germline gives CDR1 MNHEY, CDR2 SVGAGI. V lost 11 bases and J lost 7, with 20 bases in between. CDR3 coding DNA: TGTGCCGGAGCGAAATCGGGGTACGTTGAAAAACTGTTTTTT. This translates into CAGAKSGYVEKLFF.

Only a few counts were recorded for this clone. The V call is TRBV5-4, the J call TRBJ2-3; TRBD2 aligns across 9 bases. The V segment lost 0 bases and the J segment 6 bases; nucleotides outside the gene matches: 2. This CDR3 region has 14 residues. Per germline, CDR1 SGHNT and CDR2 YYREEE (reference sequence). In DNA, the CDR3 is TGTGCCAGCAGCTTGGGTAGCGGGGGTGATACGCAGTATTTT. It translates to CASSLGSGGDTQYF.

This clone was recorded at least ten times. The rearrangement links TRBV5-1 to TRBJ1-3; D call uncertain. Trimming left V 1 base short and J 0 bases short, with 8 bases between. CDR3 length: 15 amino acids. The germline CDR1 and CDR2 sequences are SGHRS and YFSETQ. The CDR3 DNA sequence: TGCGCCAGCAGCTTGACGCTCAGCTCTGGAAACACCATATATTTT. Amino acid sequence: CASSLTLSSGNTIYF.

This clone was detected only a few times. V gene TRBV6-5 combines with J gene TRBJ1-1; the match to TRBD1 covers 8 bases. CDR1 MNHEY and CDR2 SVGAGI come from the germline V gene. The CDR3 consists of 12 residues. J was trimmed by 4 bases and V by 7 bases; bases with no gene match: 2. CDR3 residues: CASTTGGTEAFF. For the CDR3, the DNA is TGTGCCAGCACCACAGGGGGCACTGAAGCTTTCTTT.

The chain uses TRBV9 and TRBJ2-3; D is perhaps TRBD2 (6 bases). The CDR3 runs 17 residues. Trimming removed 2 bases from V and 3 bases from J, with 19 bases in between. Germline CDR1 is SGDLS and CDR2 is YYNGEE. This CDR3 is CASSVAGPPMGTDTQYF. CDR3 nucleotides: TGTGCCAGCAGCGTTGCGGGGCCGCCCATGGGAACAGATACGCAGTATTTT.

The chain couples TRBV6-1 to TRBJ1-1; possibly TRBD1 for D (5 bases). Germline V lookup: CDR1 MNHNS, CDR2 SASEGT. The ends were cut back, 3 bases at V and 7 bases at J, with 12 bases in the middle. This CDR3 is built from 13 residues. The CDR3 region is CASSDEDIGEAFF. The CDR3 DNA sequence: TGTGCCAGCAGTGATGAGGACATCGGTGAAGCTTTCTTT.

This clone was recorded a few times. V usage is TRBV11-2 and J usage is TRBJ2-7; D gene ambiguous. The V and J ends lost 0 bases and 6 bases respectively, with 9 bases between them. The V gene's germline CDR1 is SGHAT and CDR2 FQNNGV. The CDR3 sequence is 13 residues long. The CDR3 region has the DNA TGTGCCAGCAGCTTAGATCTGAGGAGCGAGCAGTACGTC. Amino acids: CASSLDLRSEQYV.

In this sample, this clone turned up a few times. J is TRBJ1-5 and V is TRBV5-1, with 10 nucleotides matching TRBD1. V shed 4 bases and J 6 bases; nucleotides not matched to a gene: 4. Per the germline V gene, CDR1 is SGHRS and CDR2 is YFSETQ. The CDR3 is made up of 14 amino acids. The CDR3 coding sequence is TGCGCCAGCAGCCAGGGACAGGGGAGTCAGCCCCAGCATTTT. Its protein product is CASSQGQGSQPQHF.

This chain uses TRBV27 with TRBJ2-7; possible D gene TRBD1, 5 bases. Germline-derived CDR1 and CDR2 are MNHEY and SMNVEV (reference sequence). This CDR3 is built from 14 residues. V was shortened by 10 bases and J by 0 bases, with 16 bases between the two germline ends. The DNA of the CDR3 is TGTGCCACCTTGGACACTCTCGGCTCCTACGAGCAGTACGTC. Its translation: CATLDTLGSYEQYV.

This sequence joins TRBV6-5 and TRBJ2-5, with a possible D match to TRBD2 (6 bases). The CDR3 is made up of 15 amino acids. V shed 2 bases and J shed 0 bases, with 10 bases lying between them. Germline CDR1 and CDR2: MNHEY and SVGAGI. The CDR3 is CASSYGRGHQETQYF. CDR3 DNA: TGTGCCAGCAGTTACGGGCGGGGTCACCAAGAGACCCAGTACTTC.